The 23 T cell receptor beta chains below come from one sample, sequenced in a study of cytomegalovirus exposure and HLA in healthy donors. 60 Vbeta and 13 Jbeta primers were used in PCR. Assay used: immunoSEQ multiplex PCR; TCRdb lists only in-frame clones, some missing. The table has roughly 150,000 clones, more than 75% seen once. Material: PBMCs. Every receptor here comes from a man under 40 in good health and CMV-seropositive.

CDR3 sequence: CASRPTGLPYSNQPQHF. DNA for the CDR3: TGTGCCAGCAGACCGACAGGGCTACCTTATAGCAATCAGCCCCAGCATTTT. The chain links TRBV28 to TRBJ1-5, with 7 nucleotides matching TRBD1. The CDR3 consists of 17 residues. CDR1 is MDHEN, CDR2 SYDVKM, per germline. Trimming cost V 6 bases and J 0 bases; bases outside gene matches: 11.

The chain employs TRBV6-5 and TRBJ1-1; D remains unclear. There are 14 residues in the CDR3. V lost 6 bases to trimming and J lost 4 bases, with 15 bases between them. The germline gives CDR1 MNHEY, CDR2 SVGAGI. Here the CDR3 DNA reads TGTGCCAGCAGCCCCGTATTGTCGGTCACTGAAGCTTTCTTT. Protein: CASSPVLSVTEAFF.

V usage is TRBV6-1 and J usage is TRBJ1-5, with D possibly TRBD1 on 5 matching bases. Germline V CDR1 and CDR2: MNHNS, SASEGT. V was pared by 7 bases and J by 7 bases, with 20 bases between. CDR3 size: 15 residues. Here the CDR3 reads CASIDRGSQGQPQHF. The CDR3, as DNA: TGTGCCAGCATTGACCGGGGGTCGCAAGGGCAGCCCCAGCATTTT.

The J gene is TRBJ2-1, the V gene TRBV6-1; TRBD2 matches 7 bases. V gave up 0 bases and J gave up 4 bases; unmatched junction bases: 6. The CDR3 length is 16 residues. In germline, CDR1 is MNHNS, CDR2 SASEGT. The CDR3 DNA sequence: TGTGCCAGCAGTGAAGCGCGTCTAGCGGTGTACAATGAGCAGTTCTTC. This sequence encodes CASSEARLAVYNEQFF.

The CDR3 DNA reads TGTGCCAGCAGATCAGGGTTCCACGAGCAGTACGTC. This gives the protein CASRSGFHEQYV. The V call is TRBV27, the J call TRBJ2-7, with D perhaps matching TRBD1 (5 bases). The CDR3 has 12 residues. V was trimmed by 6 bases and J by 5 bases, leaving 11 bases between them. Germline CDR1 MNHEY, CDR2 SMNVEV (reference sequence).

The chain carries TRBV5-1 and TRBJ2-5, with no clear D. Trimming took off 2 bases at V and 4 bases at J, with 9 bases between the two ends. CDR1 and CDR2 from the germline V gene are SGHRS and YFSETQ. The CDR3 runs to 13 residues. The CDR3 loop is CASSLFGPETQYF. Written as DNA, the CDR3 is TGCGCCAGCAGCTTATTCGGTCCAGAGACCCAGTACTTC. The variable domain in full, with the rest retrieved from reference TRBV5-1 and TRBJ2-5, is KAGVTQTPRYLIKTRGQQVTLSCSPISGHRSVSWYQQTPGQGLQFLFEYFSETQRNKGNFPGRFSGRQFSNSRSEMNVSTLELGDSALYLCASSLFGPETQYFGPGTRLLVL.

This clone was seen more than once but under ten times. V and J are TRBV2 and TRBJ2-1; TRBD2 matches 7 bases. CDR3 length equals 12 residues. V trimming: 5 bases; J trimming: 10 bases; junction bases outside the gene matches: 5. Germline CDR1 reads SNHLY; CDR2 reads FYNNEI. This CDR3 reads CASSSLAREQFF. The CDR3 bases are TGTGCCAGCAGTTCACTAGCGCGCGAGCAGTTCTTC.

The chain carries TRBV19 and TRBJ1-5; perhaps TRBD1 as D (6 bases). The CDR3 loop spans 17 amino acids. V lost 3 bases, J lost 3 bases, and 18 bases lay in between. CDR1 LNHDA and CDR2 SQIVND come from the germline V gene (reference sequence). CDR3 DNA: TGTGCCAGTAGTATTGGGATTAGACAGGCCTACAATCAGCCCCAGCATTTT. Protein sequence: CASSIGIRQAYNQPQHF.

V usage is TRBV29-1 and J usage is TRBJ2-7; TRBD1 is a possible D gene (7 bases). The germline V and J ends were trimmed by 4 bases and 0 bases, with 10 bases remaining between them. The V gene's germline CDR1 is SQVTM and CDR2 ANQGSEA. The length of the CDR3 is 13 residues. Here the CDR3 reads CSVGGDSSYEQYF. The CDR3 DNA sequence: TGCAGCGTTGGGGGGGACAGCTCCTACGAGCAGTACTTC.

This sequence joins TRBV10-2 and TRBJ2-1; 7 bases align to TRBD2. The CDR3 is 16 residues long. CDR1 is WSHSY, CDR2 SAAADI, per germline. V shed 0 bases, J shed 4 bases, and the junction held 6 bases outside the gene matches. The CDR3 sequence is CASSESGGGMYNEQFF. The CDR3 DNA is TGCGCCAGCAGTGAGTCTGGCGGGGGTATGTACAATGAGCAGTTCTTC.

The chain is built from TRBV25-1 and TRBJ1-1; TRBD1 agrees at 7 bases. V shed 4 bases, J shed 6 bases, and the junction held 5 bases outside the gene matches. Germline V gene sequence: CDR1 MGHDK, CDR2 SYGVNS. CDR3 length: 13 amino acids. CDR3 in amino acids: CASSATGTAEAFF. CDR3 DNA: TGTGCCAGCAGTGCCACTGGGACAGCTGAAGCTTTCTTT.

The chain employs TRBV7-8 and TRBJ1-2; 8 bases fit TRBD1. V was clipped by 0 bases and J by 8 bases; unmatched bases: 5. CDR1 is SGHVS, CDR2 FQNEAQ, per germline. The CDR3 is 14 amino acids. The CDR3 DNA sequence: TGTGCCAGCAGCTTAGCTTTAGGGGACAGGGGCTACACCTTC. It is translated as CASSLALGDRGYTF.

The genes are TRBV29-1 and TRBJ2-1; D is perhaps TRBD1 (6 bases). V dropped 4 bases and J dropped 0 bases, with 10 bases sitting between them. Germline assignment: CDR1 SQVTM and CDR2 ANQGSEA. This CDR3 is built from 14 residues. DNA for the CDR3: TGCAGCGTTGCGGGACACCGCTCCTACAATGAGCAGTTCTTC. It is translated as CSVAGHRSYNEQFF.

The sample holds one count of this clone. V is TRBV10-2 and J is TRBJ2-2; a weak D match, TRBD2 (6 bases). The CDR3 is 14 residues long. Between the trimmed V and J ends, which lost 5 bases and 7 bases, there was a span of 14 bases. Germline loops: CDR1 WSHSY, CDR2 SAAADI. For the CDR3, the DNA is TGCGCCAGCAGTTTCGGGAGCAACGACGGGGAGCTGTTTTTT. It is translated as CASSFGSNDGELFF.

The chain carries TRBV11-2 and TRBJ2-7; D may be TRBD2 (5 bases). V lost 5 bases to trimming and J lost 7 bases, with 21 bases between them. CDR3 length equals 15 residues. Germline CDR1 reads SGHAT; CDR2 reads FQNNGV. Here the CDR3 DNA reads TGTGCCAGCAGCGGAGGCGCTAGGGTCTCGGGGGAGCAGTACTTC. Its translation: CASSGGARVSGEQYF.

This chain uses TRBV10-3 with TRBJ2-1; a weak D match, TRBD2 (6 bases). Germline CDR1 is ENHRY and CDR2 is SYGVKD. V gave up 2 bases and J gave up 9 bases, with 14 bases separating them. CDR3 size: 14 residues. In nucleotides, the CDR3 is TGTGCCATCAGTGAGAGTAGCATAGCGGCTGAGCAGTTCTTC. The encoded protein is CAISESSIAAEQFF.

This clone was counted a few times. The chain recombines TRBV6-6 with TRBJ1-1, with D unclear. V was cut by 6 bases and J by 0 bases, with 5 bases left in between. The CDR3 is made up of 12 amino acids. CDR1 MNHNY and CDR2 SVGAGI come from the germline V gene (reference sequence). Written as DNA, the CDR3 is TGTGCCAGCAGCACAATGAACACTGAAGCTTTCTTT. Its translation: CASSTMNTEAFF.

The chain uses TRBV7-6 and TRBJ2-2; tentatively, D is TRBD1 (6 bases). Germline CDR1 SGHVS, CDR2 FNYEAQ. Trimming cost V 5 bases and J 12 bases, with 13 bases left between them. The CDR3 loop spans 12 amino acids. CDR3 protein: CASSVTGQQLFF. The CDR3 coding sequence is TGTGCCAGCAGCGTGACAGGACAGCAGCTGTTTTTT.

V is TRBV6-5 and J is TRBJ2-7; 7 bases map to TRBD1. V lost 5 bases to trimming and J lost 5 bases; unmatched junction nucleotides: 3. The CDR3 covers 12 residues. Germline V lookup: CDR1 MNHEY, CDR2 SVGAGI. The CDR3 protein is CASSVDRDEQYV. The CDR3 DNA reads as TGTGCCAGCAGTGTCGACAGGGACGAGCAGTACGTC.

This clone was observed once. V is TRBV20-1 and J is TRBJ1-2; TRBD1 might be the D (5 bases). The CDR3 runs to 11 residues. Per the germline V gene, CDR1 is DFQATT and CDR2 is SNEGSKA (reference sequence). The V and J ends lost 1 base and 8 bases respectively, with 8 bases between them. This CDR3 reads CSARGGWGYTF. CDR3 nucleotides: TGCAGTGCTAGAGGGGGCTGGGGCTACACCTTC.

This clone was observed once. The V call is TRBV25-1, the J call TRBJ1-4; 9 bases agree with TRBD1. This CDR3 region has 16 residues. Trimming took 3 bases from V and 1 from J; bases not matched to a gene: 3. The germline gives CDR1 MGHDK, CDR2 SYGVNS. The CDR3 region has the DNA TGTGCCAGCAGTGACCTGGGACAGGGAACTAATGAAAAACTGTTTTTT. As protein: CASSDLGQGTNEKLFF.

DNA for the CDR3: TGCGCCAGCAGCCAGACCGCTCTGGCGGTCCAAGAGACCCAGTACTTC. As protein: CASSQTALAVQETQYF. This rearrangement joins TRBV4-1 to TRBJ2-5; no clear D. The V gene's germline CDR1 is MGHRA and CDR2 YSYEKL. CDR3 size: 16 residues. V lost 3 bases, J lost 1 base, and 15 bases lay in between.

This clone was seen only a few times. This chain uses TRBV10-1 with TRBJ1-1, with 9 bases lining up with TRBD1. This CDR3 is built from 15 residues. Germline values: CDR1 WNHNN, CDR2 SYGVQD (reference sequence). The V and J ends lost 9 bases and 2 bases, in that order; junction bases with no gene match: 10. The CDR3 spells CARGTGTSGNTEAFF. The CDR3 DNA follows: TGCGCCAGGGGGACAGGGACTTCGGGAAACACTGAAGCTTTCTTT.